This TCR beta chain comes out of a study of blood T cell repertoires in COVID-19 (dated by TCRdb to between 2020 and 2021). About the investigation overall: The collaborator samples originated in the United States, Italy and Spain and spanned the acute and convalescent phases of COVID-19. The material from the prospective study consisted of cDNA or gDNA derived from T cells, B-cell-depleted T cells, or PBMCs. The dataset comprised deeply sampled blood TCRbeta repertoires from subjects exposed to, actively infected with, or recovered from COVID-19. A freely available public database, intended as a resource for researchers studying the immune response to SARS-CoV-2, is where the repertoires were released. The samples were drawn from the first 160 participants of the ongoing ImmuneRACE study and from 950 to 1,500 subjects provided by 6 global collaborators. The sample metadata nearly always contained a de-identified subject ID, COVID-19 status, age in years and sex. Where HLA class I and class II types were available, the types were taken from metadata supplied by the sample provider, not from assay-based typing. The full study reports these points: The quantity of clinical and demographic metadata differed by source and by participant and was supplied without curation.

The CDR3 sequence holds 16 residues, the cysteine and phenylalanine included. The entry retains the CDR3 DNA only, 48 bases that are in frame from base 1. For CDR1 and CDR2, the germline V gene (reference sequence) lists SGHNT and YYREEE. At the junction V is shortened by 4 bases and J by 7 bases; bases outside the gene matches: 12. The immunoSEQ Assay, a bias-controlled multiplex PCR, was used to amplify TCRbeta CDR3 regions from genomic DNA. In the original analysis: The number of nucleated cells in each sample was estimated from the amplification of reference gene primers within the assay. To quantify the absolute abundance of each unique TCRbeta CDR3 rearrangement, sequence reads were collapsed and filtered. For each sample, productive Simpson clonality was calculated as the square root of Simpson's diversity index across productive rearrangements. TCRdb holds this immuneACCESS table with in-frame rearrangements only. Some clones are missing; in checked studies, unresolved V genes explain under half, and the rest has no known cause. V and J calls and clone size come straight from that table; D and trimming were deduced from the DNA. The sample records about 670,000 clones, approximately 90% of which are singletons. The ten most abundant clones make up 0.2% to 0.3% of the sample.

Regarding this clone: Its cognate antigen has yet to be identified. No much larger clonotype is one base removed from it; base qualities were not supplied.

Whole blood was collected in K2EDTA tubes by collaborating institutions according to the institutions' own protocols. For TCRbeta analysis, collaborators shipped samples in one of three forms: frozen whole blood, isolated PBMCs, or DNA extracted from either of those sample types. The rearrangement joined TRBV5-4 to TRBJ1-2, with 11 junctional bases fitting TRBD1. The sequencing input was peripheral blood. The sequence derives from a young woman with acute or convalescent COVID-19. CDR3 reads: CASSLRTPGQGGGYTF. The sequence in DNA is TGTGCCAGCAGCCTACGGACTCCGGGACAGGGGGGTGGCTACACCTTC. Reference TRBV5-4 and TRBJ1-2 genes cover what lies past the CDR3, so the full variable domain is ETGVTQSPTHLIKTRGQQVTLRCSSQSGHNTVSWYQQALGQGPQFIFQYYREEENGRGNFPPRFSGLQFPNYSSELNVNALELDDSALYLCASSLRTPGQGGGYTFGSGTRLTVV.